The clone carrying this TCR beta chain has a handful of counts. Its target is unknown. This entry comes from a study of blood T cells in healthy people across ages. Study-wide results and caveats: Calculation of diversity from one million T cells yielded estimates considered to be underestimates. Strong correlation existed between TCR beta diversity and naive T cell percentage. Naive CD4+ cells and diversity were both higher in long-lived donors than in aged donors.

Alongside a J-beta primer mix, a sample-barcoded 5' primer served in a second PCR lasting 7 to 11 cycles. MiXCR, run by TCRdb on the 5' RACE reads, gives a single entry per CDR3 protein. The data show about 1.4 million distinct CDR3 sequences, around 59% seen once. Trimming removed 4 bases from V and 8 bases from J; junction bases left unmatched: 4. The CDR3 extends over 15 amino acids. This chain uses TRBV12-3 or TRBV12-4 with TRBJ2-1; the match to TRBD2 covers 14 bases. Material for sequencing was blood. The sequence came from a man between 18 and 29 years old in good health. The CDR3 reads CASSSGTSGGYEQFF. CDR3 sequence (DNA): TGTGCCAGCAGTTCCGGGACTAGCGGGGGCTATGAGCAGTTCTTC.